These 20 T cell receptor beta chains were all obtained from the same sample, sequenced in a study of response to subunit inactivated influenza vaccine. Using its own MiXCR run on the RT-PCR reads, TCRdb lists one record per CDR3 protein. The sample lists 180,000 or so distinct CDR3 sequences, 10% to 15% occurring once. These data also featured in a second study, about T cells expressing NK-cell markers. As reported in that work: As the method of synthesis, 5'RACE template switching with UMIs yielded TCR beta cDNA.

The sample was CD8+ T cells sorted from PBMCs, taken about 11 days after vaccination. The origin of the receptors is a man in his fifties who received an inactivated influenza vaccine.

This clonotype was detected a few times. The rearrangement links TRBV12-3 or TRBV12-4 to TRBJ2-3; 10 nucleotides line up with TRBD2. This CDR3 has 14 residues. Trimming took 8 bases from V and 1 from J; bases not matched to a gene: 3. CDR3 protein: CASHGLAGTDTQYF. CDR3 DNA sequence: TGTGCCAGCCATGGACTAGCGGGCACAGATACGCAGTATTTT.

The chain uses TRBV6-6 and TRBJ1-2; D remains ambiguous. V lost 0 bases, J lost 5 bases, and 7 bases lay in between. The CDR3 has 13 amino acids. The V gene's germline CDR1 is MNHNY and CDR2 SVGAGI (reference sequence). This CDR3 is CASSYSVGYGYTF. In DNA, the CDR3 is TGTGCCAGCAGTTACTCCGTGGGGTATGGCTACACCTTC.

The chain uses TRBV7-6 and TRBJ2-7, with TRBD2 matching 8 bases. The CDR3 has 15 amino acids. Germline-derived CDR1 and CDR2 are SGHVS and FNYEAQ. Trimming took 5 bases from V and 2 from J; bases not matched to a gene: 8. The CDR3, as DNA: TGTGCCAGCAGCCCCTTAGCGGGACCTACCTACGAGCAGTACTTC. Residues: CASSPLAGPTYEQYF.

This clonotype appeared many times. J is TRBJ2-2 and V is TRBV4-2; TRBD2 agrees at 8 bases. This CDR3 has 17 amino acids. Germline CDR1 and CDR2: LGHNA and YNFKEQ. Trimming took 4 bases from V and 4 from J; bases not matched to a gene: 11. CDR3 region: CASSLPPDREGTGELFF. In DNA, the CDR3 is TGTGCCAGCAGCCTACCACCGGACCGGGAGGGCACCGGGGAGCTGTTTTTT.

For this clonotype: This may come from a read error, since a much larger clone is one base off. The chain carries TRBV5-1 and TRBJ1-2; D remains ambiguous. CDR1 is SGHRS and CDR2 is YFSETQ in the germline V gene. This CDR3 contains 15 residues. CDR3: CSSSLADGPNYGYTF. CDR3 nucleotide sequence: TGCTCCAGCAGCTTGGCCGACGGTCCTAACTATGGCTACACCTTC.

This clonotype was counted only a few times. The chain is built from TRBV29-1 and TRBJ2-7; D is tentatively TRBD1 or TRBD2 (5 bases each). Germline loops: CDR1 SQVTM, CDR2 ANQGSEA. V was clipped by 5 bases and J by 0 bases, with 8 bases between them. This CDR3 has 12 residues. The CDR3 bases are TGCAGCGTTTTCGGGACCTCCTACGAGCAGTACTTC. This translates into CSVFGTSYEQYF.

This clonotype came up many times. The V gene is TRBV11-2, the J gene TRBJ1-4; no clear D. CDR1 SGHAT and CDR2 FQNNGV come from the germline V gene. The CDR3 is 17 residues long. The V end lost 1 base, the J end lost 7 bases, and 19 bases lay between the germline ends. As DNA, the CDR3 is TGTGCCAGCAGCTTAGTATCCGGGCCAAAAGGGAGTGAAAAACTGTTTTTT. The encoded protein is CASSLVSGPKGSEKLFF.

This clonotype occurred a few times. CDR3 nucleotides: TGCGCCAGCAGCCAAGACAGGGTTAGGGATGAGCAGTTCTTC. Encoded protein: CASSQDRVRDEQFF. This chain connects TRBV4-1 to TRBJ2-1, with a weak D call TRBD1 (5 bases). The germline gives CDR1 MGHRA, CDR2 YSYEKL. CDR3 size: 14 residues. V was clipped by 0 bases and J by 8 bases, with 11 bases between them.

Concerning this clonotype itself: A much bigger clone sits one base away, suggesting this may be a read error. The chain carries TRBV4-1 and TRBJ1-6; D unresolved. Per germline, CDR1 MGHRA and CDR2 YSYEKL. The CDR3 extends over 16 amino acids. V lost 5 bases and J 7 bases, leaving 18 bases between the germline ends. In DNA form, the CDR3 reads TGCGCCAGCAGCGTGGTTGGGCTACAGACAAATTCACCCCTCCACTTT. It codes for CASSVVGLQTNSPLHF.

This clonotype has a count of ten or more. This rearrangement joins TRBV29-1 to TRBJ2-2, with 7 bases matching TRBD1. The V and J ends lost 2 bases and 3 bases, in that order; junction bases with no gene match: 6. This CDR3 has 15 residues. CDR1 is SQVTM and CDR2 is ANQGSEA in the germline V gene. The CDR3 DNA reads as TGCAGCGTTGAACTGGGACAGTTACACACCGGGGAGCTGTTTTTT. Its translation is CSVELGQLHTGELFF.

This clonotype was detected many times. The genes are TRBV20-1 and TRBJ2-1, with 8 bases aligning to TRBD2. Germline V gene data show CDR1 as DFQATT and CDR2 as SNEGSKA (reference sequence). This CDR3 contains 15 residues. The V gene end was trimmed by 3 bases and the J gene end by 3 bases; junction bases not matched to a gene: 7. The CDR3 nucleotides are TGCAGTGCTAGCGCCGTAGCGGGAATCTACAATGAGCAGTTCTTC. It encodes CSASAVAGIYNEQFF.

In this sample, this clonotype turned up a few times. The chain carries TRBV12-3 or TRBV12-4 and TRBJ2-2; perhaps TRBD2 as D (7 bases). The CDR3 extends over 14 amino acids. V was shortened by 8 bases and J by 5 bases, with 15 bases between the two germline ends. This CDR3 is CASFRGARTGELFF. The CDR3 DNA is TGTGCCAGCTTCCGGGGGGCGAGGACCGGGGAGCTGTTTTTT.

The CDR3 loop is CASSTPGYAGTGVTEAFF. Here the CDR3 DNA reads TGTGCCAGCTCGACCCCCGGGTATGCCGGGACAGGGGTTACTGAAGCTTTCTTT. The rearrangement uses TRBV21-1 and TRBJ1-1; the D segment call TRBD1 is taken from the table without a DNA check. TRBV21-1 is a listed pseudogene. This CDR3 region has 18 residues.

Only a few counts were recorded for this clonotype. J is TRBJ2-3 and V is TRBV20-1; 7 bases agree with TRBD2. The CDR3 spans 15 residues. Per the germline V gene, CDR1 is DFQATT and CDR2 is SNEGSKA (reference sequence). Trimming removed 3 bases from V and 4 bases from J; junction bases left unmatched: 10. The CDR3 DNA sequence: TGCAGTGCTAGTCCACTAGCGCGGGTCCCAGATACGCAGTATTTT. It specifies CSASPLARVPDTQYF.

This clonotype was recorded many times. The chain is built from TRBV7-2 and TRBJ2-3, with D tentatively TRBD1 or TRBD2 (5 bases each). CDR1 and CDR2 from the germline V gene are SGHTA and FQGNSA. CDR3 length: 15 residues. The ends were cut back, 4 bases at V and 0 bases at J, with 11 bases in the middle. CDR3 nucleotide sequence: TGTGCCAGCAGCTGGGGACGGGGAAGCACAGATACGCAGTATTTT. This codes for CASSWGRGSTDTQYF.

The gene calls are TRBV6-5 and TRBJ2-7, with TRBD2 as a possible D gene (6 bases). Trimming left V 0 bases short and J 3 bases short, with 9 bases between. The CDR3 consists of 14 residues. Germline assignment: CDR1 MNHEY and CDR2 SVGAGI. The chain's CDR3 is CASSYSSGHYEQYF. The CDR3 nucleotides read TGTGCCAGCAGTTACTCGAGCGGGCACTACGAGCAGTACTTC.

This clonotype was counted once. The chain has TRBV9 and TRBJ2-5; TRBD2 aligns across 7 bases. The V gene end was trimmed by 1 base and the J gene end by 4 bases; junction bases not matched to a gene: 7. The CDR3 contains 15 residues. The V gene's germline CDR1 is SGDLS and CDR2 YYNGEE. This chain's CDR3 is CASSVLGGSGETQYF. CDR3 coding DNA: TGTGCCAGCAGCGTACTCGGGGGGTCAGGAGAGACCCAGTACTTC.

The chain is built from TRBV6-1 and TRBJ2-1; TRBD1 agrees at 9 bases. CDR3 length equals 17 residues. Trimming cost V 4 bases and J 5 bases; bases outside gene matches: 12. Germline V lookup: CDR1 MNHNS, CDR2 SASEGT. The chain's CDR3 is CASSALQGASLDNEQFF. CDR3 nucleotides: TGTGCCAGCAGTGCCCTACAGGGGGCTAGCCTAGACAATGAGCAGTTCTTC.

The chain is built from TRBV27 and TRBJ2-3, with TRBD2 matching over 7 bases. Germline lookup yields CDR1 MNHEY and CDR2 SMNVEV (reference sequence). The trim removed 2 bases at V and 2 bases at J, leaving 7 bases unmatched. The CDR3 runs 16 residues. CDR3 DNA sequence: TGTGCCAGCAGTTTAAGTGGGGGGGGGTACACAGATACGCAGTATTTT. Its protein product is CASSLSGGGYTDTQYF.

This clonotype was counted only a few times. The gene calls are TRBV2 and TRBJ2-7, with no clear D. The CDR3 is 13 residues long. CDR1 and CDR2 from the germline V gene are SNHLY and FYNNEI. V shed 4 bases and J shed 3 bases, with 10 bases lying between them. The CDR3 loop is CASSARRGYEQYF. In DNA form, the CDR3 reads TGTGCCAGCAGTGCCCGGCGAGGCTACGAGCAGTACTTC.